This entry features one T cell receptor beta chain sequence. This clonotype has a count of ten or more. No cognate antigen has been identified for it. Nothing much larger sits one base from this clone, and base qualities are not available. The junction shows trimming of 6 bases on V and 2 bases on J, and the gene matches do not reach 6 bases of it. Taken from cysteine to phenylalanine, the CDR3 has 14 residues. The CDR3 DNA has 42 bases and is translated from base 1. CDR1 and CDR2, per the germline V gene, are SNHLY and FYNNEI. Stable Graves' hyperthyroidism was defined as no progression to ophthalmopathy during 18 months of follow-up. The hyperthyroidism patients were between 18 and 65 years old and newly diagnosed, with a disease duration of less than 2 months. Patients with uncontrolled infections, other autoimmune diseases, pregnancy or lactation were excluded. Clinical symptoms, serum thyroxine and TRAb, thyroid ultrasound, and orbital computed tomography formed the basis for the diagnoses. PBMCs were separated from approximately 9.9 ml of fresh peripheral blood using Ficoll-Paque density gradient centrifugation. Total RNA was extracted with Trizol reagent, and quality was checked on an Agilent 2100 Bioanalyzer.

Amplification of TCR beta CDR3 regions was carried out from RNA transcripts. For the first round of RT-PCR on the TCR CDR3, the HTBI primer set was used together with the Qiagen OneStep RT-PCR kit. Libraries were constructed in a second round of multiplex PCR, after which size selection and purification were carried out. The libraries were sequenced on an Illumina HiSeq2000 using paired-end 100 bp reads. In the authors' own workflow: SOAPnuke was used to process the raw data, removing reads that contained adapters or uncalled bases, had a mean Phred below 15, or lacked an exact match to the constant primer or identifier. COPE v1.2.5 was used to merge the high-quality paired reads, and each unique nucleotide sequence was defined as a clonotype. Clonotypes were aligned to IMGT TRBV, TRBD and TRBJ reference segments using MiTCR v1.1. The analysis was restricted to V-J combinations with a frequency above 0.0001, which together covered roughly 99% of the repertoires. The TCS score was defined as F50 (clonal expansion) divided by E x V (chaos), with BLOSUM62-based TCRdist calculated between CDR3 peptides within each V-J. Welch's t-statistics and random forest reduced some 510 V-J features to 10 to 15, which were used in a naive Bayes classifier (R e1071). TCRdb passed the public sequencing reads through fastp at Q25 and MiXCR, retaining productive beta sequences. All rows with the same CDR3 protein become a single entry with the most common DNA and genes. The V and J calls, along with clone size, are taken from TCRdb and not from the paper's own processing. Counted in this sample were about 420,000 distinct CDR3 sequences; around 13% of them appeared once. Roughly 4.8% of the sample belongs to the ten largest clones.

This record comes from a study of T cells in Graves' hyperthyroidism and ophthalmopathy (dated by TCRdb to between 2018 and 2021). Regarding the research as a whole: Peripheral blood was sampled at the time of initial diagnosis, prior to any treatment. A discovery cohort of approximately 100 patients, fewer than 50 with Graves' ophthalmopathy and 55 to 65 with stable Graves' hyperthyroidism, was used to find distinguishing TCR V-J signatures. Whether ophthalmopathy could be predicted prospectively was tested in an independent validation cohort made up of roughly 19 hyperthyroidism patients plus 17 patients who later progressed to ophthalmopathy. The 75 to 100 discovery patients were randomly split 7:3 into training and test sets. In more than 5 Graves' hyperthyroidism patients, the study also compared T-cell repertoires from thyroid tissue with T-cell repertoires from blood. Once sampling was done, hyperthyroidism patients were given methimazole at a starting dose of 30 mg daily, whereas ophthalmopathy patients were given high-dose intravenous methylprednisolone. The paper describes TCR Vbeta CDR3 sequencing of 135 peripheral blood samples, made up of roughly 45 ophthalmopathy patients, around 78 hyperthyroidism patients and some 17 progressor patients.

Paper-wide results and their limitations: In cross-validation, a model built on a 13 V-J signature told ophthalmopathy apart from stable hyperthyroidism with approximately 90% sensitivity and roughly 81% specificity, and in testing the same model reached 80%/75%. In validation, progression to ophthalmopathy was predicted by the model with about 70% sensitivity and about 72% specificity, a median of about 6 months before onset. Sample size was not statistically predetermined, and blinding of investigators to group allocation was not performed. Most expanded thyroid clonotypes (frequency above 0.001) were also found in blood, which suggests that blood repertoires may mirror thyroid immune responses.

The chain links TRBV2 with TRBJ2-5, with 7 junctional bases fitting TRBD2. The sample taken for sequencing was blood. The TCR originated in a woman under 30 with Graves' hyperthyroidism. The encoded CDR3 is CASSPLATQETQYF. Here is the DNA: TGTGCCAGCAGCCCACTAGCGACACAAGAGACCCAGTACTTC.